This TCR beta chain is from a study of shared clonotypes between healthy human individuals. Terminally differentiated effector memory CD45RA+ cells were excluded by CCR7 positive selection of CD45RO-negative cells. Sequencing was performed with immunoSEQ multiplex PCR; in TCRdb, only in-frame clones are kept and a portion is missing. The sample has around 2.1 million clones, 90% to 95% seen once. The CDR3 runs to 14 residues. The germline gives CDR1 SNHLY, CDR2 FYNNEI. V gave up 1 base and J gave up 5 bases, with 11 bases separating them. This sequence joins TRBV2 and TRBJ1-1; D is uncertain. The clonotype originates from a man aged 18 to 30 in good health. Some clones in this sample may be carry-over from other donors' samples. Sequenced: naive CD8+ T cells from PBMCs. The CDR3 DNA is TGTGCCAGCAGTGAAGGAGGGTATGGGACTGAAGCTTTCTTT. Residues: CASSEGGYGTEAFF.